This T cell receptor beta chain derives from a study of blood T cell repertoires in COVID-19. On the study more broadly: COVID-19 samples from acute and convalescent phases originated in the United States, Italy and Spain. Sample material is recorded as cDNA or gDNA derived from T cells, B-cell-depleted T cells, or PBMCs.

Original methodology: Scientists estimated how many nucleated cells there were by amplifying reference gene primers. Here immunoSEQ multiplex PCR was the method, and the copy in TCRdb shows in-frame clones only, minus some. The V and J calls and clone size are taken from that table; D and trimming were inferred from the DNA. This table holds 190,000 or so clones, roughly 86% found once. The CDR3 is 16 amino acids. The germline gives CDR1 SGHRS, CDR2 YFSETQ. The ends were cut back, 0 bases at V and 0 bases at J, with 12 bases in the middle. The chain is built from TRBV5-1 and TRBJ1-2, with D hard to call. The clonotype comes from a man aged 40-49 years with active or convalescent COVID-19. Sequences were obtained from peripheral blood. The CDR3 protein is CASSLGDNTPNYGYTF. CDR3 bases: TGCGCCAGCAGCTTGGGAGACAACACCCCTAACTATGGCTACACCTTC. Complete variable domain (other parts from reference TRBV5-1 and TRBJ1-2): KAGVTQTPRYLIKTRGQQVTLSCSPISGHRSVSWYQQTPGQGLQFLFEYFSETQRNKGNFPGRFSGRQFSNSRSEMNVSTLELGDSALYLCASSLGDNTPNYGYTFGSGTRLTVV.